This is a list of T cell receptor beta chains from one sample in a study of technical replicates of blood from several donors. Produced via immunoSEQ multiplex PCR; TCRdb's table is partial and in-frame only. The table includes 65,000 to 95,000 clones, about 97% detected once. The specimen sequenced was T cells isolated from PBMCs. The receptors were gathered from a human donor in good health. Both conserved end residues are part of each CDR3. A D gene is named only where the DNA matches it firmly. Part of the rows lack a size; the others show once, few, many or a class for expanded clones.

v_gene	d_gene	abundance	j_gene	CDR3nt	CDR3aa
TRBV30	TRBD2	-	TRBJ2-7	TGTGCCTGGAGTCATAGGACTAGCGGGAGTTACGAGCAGTACTTC	CAWSHRTSGSYEQYF
TRBV7-6	-	once	TRBJ1-1	TGTGCCAGCAGCTTAGCGCTAGTTGGATTTGAAGCTTTCTTT	CASSLALVGFEAFF
TRBV6-5	-	-	TRBJ2-3	TGTGCCAGCAGTTACCGACGACTGCGCGATACGCAGTATTTT	CASSYRRLRDTQYF
TRBV10-1	-	-	TRBJ1-1	TGCGCCAGCAGTGAGTCAGGAGGGGTCAAAGCTTTCTTT	CASSESGGVKAFF
TRBV7-2	-	-	TRBJ1-1	TGTGCCAGCAGCTTAGTCTATGAGCGGGCTTTCTTT	CASSLVYERAFF
TRBV6-5	TRBD2	-	TRBJ2-1	TGTGCCAGCAGTCAACTTAGCGGGAGGACAGATGAGCAGTTCTTC	CASSQLSGRTDEQFF
TRBV7-8	-	-	TRBJ2-1	TGTGCCAGCAGCTGGTTCCGGGAAGACGTTACCAATGAGCAGTTCTTC	CASSWFREDVTNEQFF
TRBV5-6	-	-	TRBJ1-5	TGTGCCAGCAGTGAGGGTCGCAATCAGCCCCAGCATTTT	CASSEGRNQPQHF
TRBV7-3	-	-	TRBJ2-1	TGTGCCAGCAGCTTCGGAGGGGTCGACTACAATGAGCAGTTCTTC	CASSFGGVDYNEQFF
TRBV27	TRBD1	-	TRBJ1-2	TGTGCCAGCAGTCCCCACATACAGGGGGCCGGATATGGCTACACCTTC	CASSPHIQGAGYGYTF
TRBV30	TRBD2	-	TRBJ2-2	TGTGCCTGGCGAAGCGGGGTGACTAGCGGGGCATACGGGGAGCTGTTTTTT	CAWRSGVTSGAYGELFF
TRBV9	TRBD1	-	TRBJ1-4	TGTGCCAGCAGCCACCTAAAGGGGGCCGGTGGTAATGAAAAACTGTTTTTT	CASSHLKGAGGNEKLFF
TRBV14	-	-	TRBJ1-2	TGTGCCAGCAGCCAAGATCTTAGTATCTACACCTTC	CASSQDLSIYTF
TRBV6-5	TRBD2	-	TRBJ2-7	TGTGCCAGCAGGGGACTAGCGGGTACCTACGAGCAGTACTTC	CASRGLAGTYEQYF
TRBV6-4	TRBD2	-	TRBJ2-1	TGTGCCAGCAGTGAGCAAGGACTAGCGGGATCCAATGAGCAGTTCTTC	CASSEQGLAGSNEQFF
TRBV4-1	-	-	TRBJ1-3	TGCGCCAGCAGCCCGAGTGGGGGGGCCACCTCTGGAAACACCATATATTTT	CASSPSGGATSGNTIYF
TRBV5-5	TRBD1	-	TRBJ2-2	TGTGCCAGCAGCCCTCATCTAGGACAGGGTGGCGGGGAGCTGTTTTTT	CASSPHLGQGGGELFF
TRBV6-5	TRBD1	-	TRBJ1-4	TGTGCCAGCAGTTACGCCGGGACAGAGAATGAAAAACTGTTTTTT	CASSYAGTENEKLFF
TRBV15	-	-	TRBJ1-4	TGTGCCACCAGCAGAGGGGGGCAGGAAGAAAAACTGTTTTTT	CATSRGGQEEKLFF
TRBV4-1	-	-	TRBJ1-3	TGCGCCAGCAGCCAAGACGGGGGTTCTGGAAACACCATATATTTT	CASSQDGGSGNTIYF
TRBV6-5	-	-	TRBJ2-7	TGTGCCAGCAGTTTATCGGGACACTGGAGTGGGGAGCAGTACTTC	CASSLSGHWSGEQYF
TRBV10-3	-	-	TRBJ1-5	TGTGCCATCAGTGGAGAAAACGGCAATCAGCCCCAGCATTTT	CAISGENGNQPQHF
TRBV5-1	-	-	TRBJ2-4	TGCGCCAGCAGCTTGGTTTACAGTGAAAACATTCAGTACTTC	CASSLVYSENIQYF
TRBV4-3	TRBD1	-	TRBJ2-7	TGCGCCAGCAGCCAAGAAGGGGGCGCGATAGAAGAGCAGTACTTC	CASSQEGGAIEEQYF
TRBV19	-	once	TRBJ2-2	TGTGCCAGTAGGCGAACGGGCACCGGGGAGCTGTTTTTT	CASRRTGTGELFF
TRBV7-8	TRBD2	-	TRBJ2-3	TGTGCCAGCAGGCTAGCGGAGCGTGGGGATACGCAGTATTTT	CASRLAERGDTQYF
TRBV9	-	-	TRBJ1-1	TGTGCCAGCAGCGTAGGGGGGCAGGAAGCTTTCTTT	CASSVGGQEAFF
TRBV19	-	-	TRBJ1-1	TGTGCCAGTAGGGCTTGGACTGAAGCTTTCTTT	CASRAWTEAFF
TRBV7-2	TRBD1	-	TRBJ1-1	TGTGCCAGCAGCTTTCGACAGGGCACTGAAGCTTTCTTT	CASSFRQGTEAFF
TRBV4-2	TRBD2	-	TRBJ2-2	TGTGCCAGCAGCCCAGTACTAGCGGGAGACACCGGGGAGCTGTTTTTT	CASSPVLAGDTGELFF
TRBV5-6	-	-	TRBJ2-7	TGTGCCAGCAGCTTGGTTACGGGGGAATACGAGCAGTACTTC	CASSLVTGEYEQYF
TRBV5-1	TRBD1	-	TRBJ2-7	TGCGCCAGCAGCCCCCCCGGGACAGGGGTCTACGAGCAGTACTTC	CASSPPGTGVYEQYF
TRBV5-4	TRBD1	-	TRBJ2-7	TGTGCCAGCAGCGGAGACAGGGGTTACGAGCAGTACTTC	CASSGDRGYEQYF
TRBV27	-	-	TRBJ1-1	TGTGCCAGCAGTTTAAGCCCCCCTGAAGCTTTCTTT	CASSLSPPEAFF
TRBV5-1	-	-	TRBJ2-3	TGCGCCAGCAGCTTGGCCCAAGGGGCGGTAACAGATACGCAGTATTTT	CASSLAQGAVTDTQYF
TRBV5-1	-	-	TRBJ1-2	TGCGCCAGCAGCTTGGCTCCCTTCGGGGGAAACAGTGGCTACACCTTC	CASSLAPFGGNSGYTF
TRBV6-1	TRBD2	-	TRBJ2-5	TGTGCCAGCAGTGAATCGGGACTAGCGGTCCAAGAGACCCAGTACTTC	CASSESGLAVQETQYF
TRBV14	TRBD1	few	TRBJ1-4	TGTGCCAGCAGCCATATCCGGACAGGTCTGAATAAACTGTTTTTT	CASSHIRTGLNKLFF
TRBV9	TRBD1	-	TRBJ1-2	TGTGCCAGCAGCGTAGTGGCCAGGGGGGACTATGGCTACACCTTC	CASSVVARGDYGYTF